Reported below is one TCR beta chain. Its matching antigen is unknown. The sort gate was single viable CD3+CD4+CD8-CD45RO+ cells for memory CD4+ T cells. The data are from a study of memory CD4+ T cells and cytomegalovirus serostatus. Findings of the study overall: Each of 67 CMV-associated TCRbeta sequences occurred in one to five individuals.

The CDR3 has 15 amino acids. CDR1 is LNHDA, CDR2 SQIVND, per germline (reference sequence). The V gene end was trimmed by 6 bases and the J gene end by 4 bases; junction bases not matched to a gene: 10. Sequencing was performed with immunoSEQ multiplex PCR; in TCRdb, only in-frame clones are kept and a portion is missing. Counted here are 70,000 or so clones, approximately 78% occurring once; the ten biggest clones make up roughly 2.6%. The sequence derives from an adult in good health and CMV-seropositive. Material: memory CD4+ T cells from blood. The rearrangement joins TRBV19 to TRBJ2-5, with TRBD2 matching 8 bases. CDR3 in amino acids: CASSLSDAGGETQYF. CDR3 sequence (DNA): TGTGCCAGTAGCCTTAGCGACGCGGGGGGAGAGACCCAGTACTTC.